The 30 T cell receptor beta chains listed next were all sequenced from one sample in a study of identical twins. TCRdb re-called the 5' RACE reads with MiXCR, one entry per CDR3 protein. The sample includes a few hundred thousand distinct CDR3 sequences, about 18% of them seen just once. Specimen: naive T cells sorted from blood. These receptors came from a man in his fifties or sixties in good health.

Points on this clonotype: At one end the junction does not follow the germline gene, possibly because of a read error. The chain carries TRBV27 and TRBJ2-2, with 7 nucleotides matching TRBD1. The CDR3 length is 15 residues. Germline CDR1 MNHEY, CDR2 SMNVEV (reference sequence). The CDR3 reads CASSPTDRLTGELFF. The CDR3 DNA follows: TGTGCCAGCAGTCCGACGGACAGGCTCACCGGGGAGCTTTTTTTT.

This clonotype was detected ten times or more. CDR3 sequence reads: CASRSGTGNYGYTF. The CDR3 region has the DNA TGTGCCAGCAGATCCGGGACAGGGAACTATGGCTACACCTTC. This chain connects TRBV6-1 to TRBJ1-2, with 9 bases identical to TRBD1. CDR3 size: 14 residues. V lost 6 bases to trimming and J lost 2 bases; unmatched junction nucleotides: 4. Germline V gene sequence: CDR1 MNHNS, CDR2 SASEGT.

The table lists this clonotype with many counts. The chain has TRBV7-8 and TRBJ1-4; 8 nucleotides align to TRBD1. The CDR3 has 15 amino acids. CDR1 and CDR2 (germline): SGHVS, FQNEAQ. V shed 5 bases and J 7 bases; nucleotides not matched to a gene: 9. CDR3 loop: CASSPRTGTGEKLFF. The CDR3 DNA follows: TGTGCCAGCAGCCCCAGGACAGGGACCGGTGAAAAACTGTTTTTT. Using reference TRBV7-8 and TRBJ1-4 for the parts outside the CDR3, the full variable domain is GAGVSQSPRYKVAKRGQDVALRCDPISGHVSLFWYQQALGQGPEFLTYFQNEAQLDKSGLPSDRFFAERPEGSVSTLKIQRTQQEDSAVYLCASSPRTGTGEKLFFGSGTQLSVL.

This chain connects TRBV5-1 to TRBJ2-1; 10 positions agree with TRBD2. The trim removed 0 bases at V and 6 bases at J, leaving 6 bases unmatched. CDR3 length: 16 amino acids. From germline, CDR1 is SGHRS and CDR2 YFSETQ. This CDR3 is CASSLEKAGGSNEQFF. The CDR3 nucleotides are TGCGCCAGCAGCTTGGAAAAAGCGGGAGGGAGCAATGAGCAGTTCTTC.

This clonotype was seen ten or more times. The chain is built from TRBV20-1 and TRBJ1-3, with 8 bases matching TRBD1. CDR1 is DFQATT and CDR2 is SNEGSKA in the germline V gene (reference sequence). V dropped 6 bases and J dropped 3; count of bases not matched to a gene: 7. There are 14 residues in the CDR3. The CDR3 coding sequence is TGCAGTGCCCCGTCCAGGGGGCTTGGAAACACCATATATTTT. It encodes CSAPSRGLGNTIYF.

In this sample, this clonotype turned up a few times. V usage is TRBV6-2 or TRBV6-3 and J usage is TRBJ2-7; 9 nucleotides align to TRBD1. This CDR3 has 15 amino acids. Germline values: CDR1 MNHEY, CDR2 SVGEGT. V shed 5 bases and J 0 bases; nucleotides not matched to a gene: 5. For the CDR3, the DNA is TGTGCCAGCAGTAACGACAGGGGGAACTCCTACGAGCAGTACTTC. Residues: CASSNDRGNSYEQYF.

The rearrangement uses TRBV15 and TRBJ1-1; TRBD1 agrees at 7 bases. CDR3 length: 14 residues. After removal of 1 base from V and 7 bases from J, the junction contained 6 bases not matched to a gene. Germline V lookup: CDR1 LNHNV, CDR2 YYDKDF (reference sequence). CDR3 amino acids: CATSRVGRGDEAFF. The CDR3 coding sequence is TGTGCCACCAGCAGAGTGGGCAGGGGGGATGAAGCTTTCTTT.

This chain uses TRBV5-1 with TRBJ2-7, with TRBD2 matching over 9 bases. The germline gives CDR1 SGHRS, CDR2 YFSETQ. The CDR3 is 16 residues long. V gave up 4 bases and J gave up 3 bases; unmatched junction bases: 11. Written as DNA, the CDR3 is TGCGCCAGCAGCCCCTCCGAGACTAGCGGAAGCTACGAGCAGTACTTC. This translates into CASSPSETSGSYEQYF.

This clonotype was detected many times. The rearrangement uses TRBV27 and TRBJ2-7; tentative D call: TRBD1 (5 bases). The CDR3 is made up of 14 amino acids. V was pared by 2 bases and J by 2 bases, with 10 bases between. The V gene's germline CDR1 is MNHEY and CDR2 SMNVEV (reference sequence). The CDR3: CASSLDEGAYEQYF. In DNA, the CDR3 is TGTGCCAGCAGTTTAGACGAAGGGGCCTACGAGCAGTACTTC.

This clonotype was recorded at least ten times. The CDR3 coding sequence is TGTGCCAGCAGCTTACGAAAAAGGACAGGAATAGCTAACTATGGCTACACCTTC. This sequence encodes CASSLRKRTGIANYGYTF. V gene TRBV11-2 combines with J gene TRBJ1-2; 7 nucleotides match TRBD1. Per germline, CDR1 SGHAT and CDR2 FQNNGV. Trimming took 2 bases from V and 0 from J; bases not matched to a gene: 12. This CDR3 spans 18 amino acids.

This clonotype was picked up one time. The V and J genes are TRBV28 and TRBJ2-4; 8 bases are a match to TRBD1. CDR3 length: 13 residues. Looked up from germline, CDR1 is MDHEN and CDR2 is SYDVKM. With V trimmed by 5 bases and J by 7 bases, 4 bases remained unmatched. DNA of the CDR3: TGTGCCAGCAGTGCGGACAGGGTTAACATTCAGTACTTC. This codes for CASSADRVNIQYF.

This rearrangement joins TRBV11-2 to TRBJ2-3; no firm D call. Germline CDR1 is SGHAT and CDR2 is FQNNGV. V was cut by 5 bases and J by 2 bases, with 5 bases left in between. CDR3 length: 12 amino acids. This CDR3 reads CASSHITDTQYF. The CDR3, as DNA: TGTGCCAGCAGCCACATCACAGATACGCAGTATTTT.

V is TRBV3-1 and J is TRBJ2-7; weak D call: TRBD2 (5 bases). CDR3 length: 16 amino acids. Trimming removed 1 base at V and 0 bases at J, with 13 bases between. Germline CDR1 LGHDT, CDR2 YNNKEL (reference sequence). CDR3 sequence (DNA): TGTGCCAGCAGCCAAGGGGTGGGGAGAAGCTCCTACGAGCAGTACTTC. Protein: CASSQGVGRSSYEQYF.

J is TRBJ2-7 and V is TRBV5-1; 8 bases fit TRBD2. The V gene end was trimmed by 2 bases and the J gene end by 3 bases; junction bases not matched to a gene: 4. This CDR3 contains 14 residues. Per the germline V gene, CDR1 is SGHRS and CDR2 is YFSETQ. Here the CDR3 DNA reads TGCGCCAGCAGCTTACGGGAGGGCCGCTACGAGCAGTACTTC. It yields the protein CASSLREGRYEQYF.

This clonotype was detected only a few times. The chain has TRBV5-1 and TRBJ2-3, with D possibly matching TRBD1 (6 bases). This CDR3 is 16 amino acids long. Trimming removed 0 bases from V and 0 bases from J, with 11 bases in between. Per germline, CDR1 SGHRS and CDR2 YFSETQ. The CDR3 protein is CASSLDGGASTDTQYF. CDR3 DNA: TGCGCCAGCAGCTTGGATGGGGGCGCGAGCACAGATACGCAGTATTTT.

This clonotype was observed a few times. This chain connects TRBV7-2 to TRBJ2-7; 12 nucleotides agree with TRBD2. Germline-derived CDR1 and CDR2 are SGHTA and FQGNSA. V trimming: 5 bases; J trimming: 2 bases; junction bases outside the gene matches: 4. This CDR3 spans 15 amino acids. CDR3 residues: CASSPSGGAAYEQYF. The CDR3 bases are TGTGCCAGCAGCCCTAGCGGGGGGGCCGCCTACGAGCAGTACTTC. The variable domain in full, with the rest retrieved from reference TRBV7-2 and TRBJ2-7, is GAGVSQSPSNKVTEKGKDVELRCDPISGHTALYWYRQSLGQGLEFLIYFQGNSAPDKSGLPSDRFSAERTGGSVSTLTIQRTQQEDSAVYLCASSPSGGAAYEQYFGPGTRLTVT.

The rearrangement joins TRBV4-3 to TRBJ2-7, with 12 bases that match TRBD2. The CDR3 has 15 residues. Per the germline V gene, CDR1 is LGHNA and CDR2 is YSLEER. The trim removed 5 bases at V and 5 bases at J, leaving 7 bases unmatched. CDR3 loop: CASSAHLAGGNEQYF. In nucleotides, the CDR3 is TGCGCCAGCAGCGCCCATCTAGCGGGAGGGAACGAGCAGTACTTC.

The chain uses TRBV7-2 and TRBJ2-1; D is perhaps TRBD1 or TRBD2 (6 bases each). The CDR3 has 15 amino acids. V was cut by 1 base and J by 6 bases, with 13 bases left in between. CDR1 SGHTA and CDR2 FQGNSA come from the germline V gene. In DNA, the CDR3 is TGTGCCAGCAGCTTAGGGGGGGCAGGGCTCAATGAGCAGTTCTTC. This encodes CASSLGGAGLNEQFF.

The CDR3 DNA is TGTGCCAGCAGCGTCGGACCGTCCGCCCAAGAGACCCAGTACTTC. Its protein product is CASSVGPSAQETQYF. V gene TRBV9 combines with J gene TRBJ2-5; D gene uncertain. The CDR3 spans 15 residues. Trimming shortened V by 2 bases and J by 1 base, and 12 bases separated the two germline ends. In germline, CDR1 is SGDLS, CDR2 YYNGEE. The full variable domain, its missing parts supplied by reference TRBV9 and TRBJ2-5, is DSGVTQTPKHLITATGQRVTLRCSPRSGDLSVYWYQQSLDQGLQFLIQYYNGEERAKGNILERFSAQQFPDLHSELNLSSLELGDSALYFCASSVGPSAQETQYFGPGTRLLVL.

This clonotype was observed a few times. The rearrangement joins TRBV10-1 to TRBJ2-7; no clear D gene. Germline CDR1 reads WNHNN; CDR2 reads SYGVQD (reference sequence). The CDR3 runs to 13 residues. Trimming cost V 4 bases and J 0 bases, with 7 bases left between them. CDR3 nucleotides: TGCGCCAGCAGTGTCGGCACCTCCTACGAGCAGTACTTC. Encoded protein: CASSVGTSYEQYF.

The chain joins TRBV6-1 to TRBJ2-3, with TRBD2 matching over 14 bases. Germline CDR1 reads MNHNS; CDR2 reads SASEGT. The CDR3 runs 15 residues. V lost 8 bases to trimming and J lost 6 bases; unmatched junction nucleotides: 7. This chain's CDR3 is CASSRLAGGLDTQYF. The DNA of the CDR3 is TGTGCCAGCTCGCGACTAGCGGGAGGGCTCGATACGCAGTATTTT.

The chain employs TRBV11-2 and TRBJ1-4, with TRBD1 as a possible D gene (5 bases). The CDR3 has 16 amino acids. V gave up 6 bases and J gave up 5 bases, with 19 bases separating them. Germline CDR1 SGHAT, CDR2 FQNNGV. The chain's CDR3 is CASSSLVRGWNEKLFF. The DNA of the CDR3 is TGTGCCAGCAGTTCGCTCGTTCGGGGGTGGAATGAAAAACTGTTTTTT.

This chain joins TRBV2 and TRBJ2-1; TRBD2 matches 9 bases. Germline V gene data show CDR1 as SNHLY and CDR2 as FYNNEI. This CDR3 has 16 residues. J lost 4 bases, V lost 3 bases, and 7 bases had no gene match. This CDR3 reads CASSDEREAPYNEQFF. The CDR3 DNA sequence: TGTGCCAGCAGTGACGAGCGGGAGGCACCTTACAATGAGCAGTTCTTC.

This clonotype turned up a few times. The V gene is TRBV6-2 or TRBV6-3, the J gene TRBJ1-1; 8 nucleotides match TRBD1. The CDR3 is made up of 18 amino acids. V shed 2 bases, J shed 5 bases, and the junction held 16 bases outside the gene matches. The germline gives CDR1 MNHEY, CDR2 SVGEGT. DNA for the CDR3: TGTGCCAGCAGTTACCTAATTGGGACAGGTGACCGAGGGACTGAAGCTTTCTTT. It encodes CASSYLIGTGDRGTEAFF.

Many counts were recorded for this clonotype. The rearrangement links TRBV5-1 to TRBJ2-3; 10 bases agree with TRBD2. CDR3 size: 15 residues. Trimming at V came to 2 bases and at J to 1 base, leaving 1 base not matched to a gene. Germline lookup yields CDR1 SGHRS and CDR2 YFSETQ. The CDR3 nucleotides read TGCGCCAGCAGCTTCGGGACTAGCGGCACAGATACGCAGTATTTT. Protein product: CASSFGTSGTDTQYF.

The table lists this clonotype with a few counts. This sequence joins TRBV24-1 and TRBJ2-1; D may be TRBD1 or TRBD2 (5 bases each). The CDR3 spans 18 residues. Trimming cost V 0 bases and J 4 bases, with 18 bases left between them. Germline V lookup: CDR1 KGHDR, CDR2 SFDVKD. The CDR3 DNA follows: TGTGCCACCAGTGATTTGGAGGGGCCCGATCCTTTATACAATGAGCAGTTCTTC. Residues: CATSDLEGPDPLYNEQFF.

This chain joins TRBV7-2 and TRBJ2-2; D not resolved. Germline assignment: CDR1 SGHTA and CDR2 FQGNSA. CDR3 length: 16 residues. V was trimmed by 4 bases and J by 2 bases, leaving 14 bases between them. Here the CDR3 DNA reads TGTGCCAGCAGCTCAATGGGCGGAGCCAACACCGGGGAGCTGTTTTTT. Translating it yields CASSSMGGANTGELFF.

The V and J genes are TRBV10-3 and TRBJ2-1, with 7 bases fitting TRBD2. V gave up 10 bases and J gave up 9 bases; unmatched junction bases: 12. The germline gives CDR1 ENHRY, CDR2 SYGVKD. The CDR3 consists of 13 residues. The CDR3 sequence: CATSYVREAEQFF. The CDR3 DNA is TGTGCCACCTCCTACGTTCGGGAGGCTGAGCAGTTCTTC.

The V gene is TRBV27, the J gene TRBJ2-1; perhaps TRBD2 as D (6 bases). The V end lost 5 bases, the J end lost 5 bases, and 22 bases lay between the germline ends. The CDR3 runs 17 residues. CDR1 is MNHEY, CDR2 SMNVEV, per germline (reference sequence). This CDR3 is CASSLRTPTGVHNEQFF. The CDR3 DNA reads TGTGCCAGCAGTCTCCGCACCCCTACGGGGGTCCACAATGAGCAGTTCTTC.

This clonotype appeared many times. The rearrangement links TRBV12-3 or TRBV12-4 to TRBJ2-3; D call uncertain. The CDR3 totals 12 residues. The V end was cut by 7 bases, the J end by 1 base, with 6 bases between. In DNA form, the CDR3 reads TGTGCCAGCACCCTCGGCACAGATACGCAGTATTTT. Its protein product is CASTLGTDTQYF.